This TCR beta chain was captured in a study of OX40 agonist ivuxolimab in advanced cancers. Study-level points and caveats: Clonal expansion was seen in CD4+ and CD8+ blood T cells by week 6 at 0.1 to 3.0 mg/kg. Expanded clones were, on average, more numerous among CD8+ T cells than CD4+.

Points on this clone: Its antigen is still unknown.

CDR3 size: 13 residues. V shed 7 bases and J shed 2 bases, with 8 bases lying between them. Per the germline V gene, CDR1 is MRHNA and CDR2 is SNTAGT. With autoimmune disease history or systemic immunosuppression, patients were excluded. Generated by immunoSEQ multiplex PCR, the TCRdb table keeps only in-frame clones and is missing some. The sample yields more than 85,000 clones, roughly nine tenths seen once. The chain couples TRBV6-4 to TRBJ2-2; D is undetermined. The clonotype originates from an adult with an advanced solid tumor such as melanoma, head and neck, liver or kidney cancer. The sample consisted of CD4+ or CD8+ T cells sorted from blood, taken in a trial of the OX40 agonist ivuxolimab. The chain's CDR3 is CASMNGNTGELFF. The CDR3 bases are TGTGCCAGCATGAACGGTAACACCGGGGAGCTGTTTTTT.